A single sample is the source of the 9 T cell receptor beta chains below, sequenced in a study of a mutant IDH1 vaccine in newly diagnosed glioma. The assay was immunoSEQ multiplex PCR, and TCRdb's table has in-frame clones only and misses some. The table includes roughly 50,000 clones, 65% to 85% detected once. Regarding time point: week 35, safety follow-up. With topical imiquimod, each dose of the vaccine consisted of 300 ug of mutant IDH1 20-mer peptide. What these receptors recognize is not known. Sample: PBMCs, taken from a glioma patient whose treatment included an IDH1 peptide vaccine. Receptors originate from a man aged 40-55 years with glioma.

This chain links TRBV10-1 with TRBJ2-2, with a weak D call TRBD1 (5 bases). CDR3 length: 14 residues. V was clipped by 8 bases and J by 0 bases, with 10 bases between them. Germline CDR1 WNHNN, CDR2 SYGVQD (reference sequence). The CDR3 DNA reads TGCGCCAGCCATAGACAGTCGAACACCGGGGAGCTGTTTTTT. The encoded protein is CASHRQSNTGELFF.

Only a few counts were recorded for this clone. CDR3 protein: CASSDRGPETQYF. The CDR3 DNA sequence: TGTGCCAGCAGTGACAGGGGGCCAGAGACCCAGTACTTC. This chain links TRBV2 with TRBJ2-5, with 8 bases that match TRBD1. V trimming: 3 bases; J trimming: 4 bases; junction bases outside the gene matches: 1. The CDR3 sequence is 13 residues long. Germline CDR1 is SNHLY and CDR2 is FYNNEI.

This clone was seen once. V is TRBV19 and J is TRBJ1-1, with D perhaps matching TRBD1 (5 bases). V was shortened by 1 base and J by 0 bases, with 12 bases between the two germline ends. The germline gives CDR1 LNHDA, CDR2 SQIVND (reference sequence). The CDR3 consists of 16 residues. CDR3 amino acids: CASSIAPAGMNTEAFF. For the CDR3, the DNA is TGTGCCAGTAGTATAGCCCCAGCAGGGATGAACACTGAAGCTTTCTTT.

This clone was counted between two and nine times. The V call is TRBV6-1, the J call TRBJ2-2, with D possibly being TRBD2 (7 bases). CDR1 and CDR2 (germline): MNHNS, SASEGT. There are 14 residues in the CDR3. V was pared by 4 bases and J by 4 bases, with 10 bases between. The CDR3 DNA follows: TGTGCCAGCAGTGCGAGGGGGGGCACCGGGGAGCTGTTTTTT. Translated: CASSARGGTGELFF.

This sequence joins TRBV19 and TRBJ2-6, with D perhaps TRBD1 (5 bases). The CDR3 extends over 15 amino acids. Between the trimmed V and J ends, which lost 2 bases and 2 bases, there was a span of 7 bases. Germline CDR1 reads LNHDA; CDR2 reads SQIVND (reference sequence). The chain's CDR3 is CASSIQGTGANVLTF. The CDR3 DNA reads TGTGCCAGTAGTATACAGGGTACTGGGGCCAACGTCCTGACTTTC.

The table lists this clone with a few counts. The chain uses TRBV6-1 and TRBJ1-3; D possibly corresponds to TRBD1 (5 bases). Per germline, CDR1 MNHNS and CDR2 SASEGT. The CDR3 spans 13 residues. The V and J ends lost 7 bases and 8 bases respectively, with 15 bases between them. In DNA form, the CDR3 reads TGTGCCAGCAAACAGGTCGCTTCGGACACCATATATTTT. As protein: CASKQVASDTIYF.

The J gene is TRBJ1-2, the V gene TRBV6-5; maybe TRBD1 (5 bases). Trimming left V 2 bases short and J 0 bases short, with 10 bases between. The CDR3 is 15 residues long. Looked up from germline, CDR1 is MNHEY and CDR2 is SVGAGI. The CDR3 sequence is CASSYGGVANYGYTF. CDR3 coding DNA: TGTGCCAGCAGTTACGGGGGGGTAGCTAACTATGGCTACACCTTC.

This chain links TRBV6-5 with TRBJ2-7, with a weak D call TRBD2 (7 bases). Trimming stripped 4 bases from V and 5 bases from J, with 12 bases between. The germline V gene has CDR1 MNHEY and CDR2 SVGAGI. The CDR3 runs to 13 residues. The CDR3, as DNA: TGTGCCAGCAGTTTGGGGAGGGGGAACGAGCAGTACTTC. This translates into CASSLGRGNEQYF.

Only one count was recorded for this clone. V and J are TRBV5-6 and TRBJ1-4; 9 nucleotides agree with TRBD1. The J segment lost 10 bases and the V segment lost 4 bases, leaving 11 bases of the junction unmatched. Germline CDR1 and CDR2: SGHDT and YYEEEE. The CDR3 consists of 15 residues. The CDR3 loop is CASSAGGTGSGKLFF. The CDR3 bases are TGTGCCAGCAGCGCCGGCGGGACAGGGTCGGGAAAACTGTTTTTT.